What follows describes a single T cell receptor beta chain. Its antigen is currently unknown. The data originate from a study of a mutant IDH1 vaccine in newly diagnosed glioma. Here immunoSEQ multiplex PCR was the method, and the copy in TCRdb shows in-frame clones only, minus some. The sample records 40,000 to 55,000 clones, under 85% being singletons. Sample time point: week 35, safety follow-up. The study gave 300 ug of mutant IDH1 20-mer peptide per vaccine dose, with topical imiquimod. CDR1 and CDR2 (germline): SGHDN, FVKESK. The CDR3 sequence is 17 residues long. V lost 2 bases, J lost 1 base, and 6 bases stayed unmatched.

The receptor was isolated from a man between 35 and 55 years old with glioma. This chain links TRBV14 with TRBJ2-3; TRBD1 agrees at 10 bases. This specimen consisted of PBMCs, obtained from a glioma patient whose treatment included an IDH1 peptide vaccine. The CDR3 region has the DNA TGTGCCAGCAGCCAACGACAGGGGGCGGACGGCACAGATACGCAGTATTTT. Translated: CASSQRQGADGTDTQYF. Using reference TRBV14 and TRBJ2-3 for the parts outside the CDR3, the full variable domain is EAGVTQFPSHSVIEKGQTVTLRCDPISGHDNLYWYRRVMGKEIKFLLHFVKESKQDESGMPNNRFLAERTGGTYSTLKVQPAELEDSGVYFCASSQRQGADGTDTQYFGPGTRLTVL.